These T cell receptor beta chains were read from a single sample in a study of shared clonotypes between healthy human individuals. Sequencing was performed with immunoSEQ multiplex PCR; in TCRdb, only in-frame clones are kept and a portion is missing. Of about 480,000 clones in the sample, approximately 79% were seen once. The sequenced sample consisted of PBMCs. The receptors stem from a woman between 40 and 55 years old in good health. Some clones in this sample may be carry-over from other donors' samples. Each CDR3 is given with its conserved first and last residue. Fields, in order: D gene, clone size, V gene, CDR3 protein. D genes are given only for firm matches. Not every row has a clone size; where given, it reads once, few, many or a size class.

-,-,TRBV29-1,CSVAGELYGYTF
TRBD2,few,TRBV6-5,CASSWTLAGVGGELFF
TRBD2,-,TRBV5-5,CASSLALAGNYEQYF
TRBD2,-,TRBV4-2,CASSQEARELSYNEQFF
TRBD2,-,TRBV5-5,CASSQPTSGRADEQYF
TRBD1,-,TRBV10-3,CAIGTDQETQYF
-,-,TRBV7-3,CASSWQRNSEAFF
-,-,TRBV7-3,CASSFSGDRRNEQFF
TRBD2,-,TRBV5-4,CASSLRRTGGETQYF
-,-,TRBV27,CASSLSKVFTNEKLFF
TRBD1,-,TRBV6-1,CASNPRGSKETQYF
-,-,TRBV19,CASGYEPYGYTF
TRBD2,few,TRBV5-4,CASSSGLAGGRGTGELFF
-,-,TRBV6-5,CASATPGGHWSEQYF